This T cell receptor beta chain was captured in a study of cytomegalovirus exposure and HLA in healthy donors. Study-wide results and limits: Diagnosis of cytomegalovirus status made by the classifier reportedly showed high specificity and sensitivity.

A remark on this clone: Antigen specificity is unknown.

This table comes from immunoSEQ multiplex PCR, and its TCRdb copy is limited to in-frame clones, with some not included. The table records tens of thousands of clones, about 96% of them present only once. The germline gives CDR1 MNHEY, CDR2 SVGAGI. V lost 7 bases and J lost 5, with 17 bases in between. The CDR3 has 14 residues. This clonotype originated in a woman aged 18-30 years in good health and CMV-seronegative. Specimen: PBMCs. The chain recombines TRBV6-5 with TRBJ1-1, with D tentatively TRBD1 (5 bases). The CDR3 reads CASTSQGGLTEAFF. Here the CDR3 DNA reads TGTGCCAGCACCTCGCAGGGTGGCCTGACTGAAGCTTTCTTT.